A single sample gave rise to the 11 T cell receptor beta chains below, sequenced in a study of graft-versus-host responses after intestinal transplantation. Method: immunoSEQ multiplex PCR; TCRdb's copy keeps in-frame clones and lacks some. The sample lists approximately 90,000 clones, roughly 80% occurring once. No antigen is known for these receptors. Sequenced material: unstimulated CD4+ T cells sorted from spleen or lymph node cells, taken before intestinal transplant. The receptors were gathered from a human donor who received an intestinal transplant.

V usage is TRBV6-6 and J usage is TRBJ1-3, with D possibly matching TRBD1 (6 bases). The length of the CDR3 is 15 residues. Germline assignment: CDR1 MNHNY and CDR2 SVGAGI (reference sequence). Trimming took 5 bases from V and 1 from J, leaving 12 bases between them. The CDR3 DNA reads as TGTGCCAGCAGTACAACAGGGCTATCTGGAAACACCATATATTTT. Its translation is CASSTTGLSGNTIYF.

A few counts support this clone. The CDR3 spells CSAIRRELWGDTQYF. The CDR3 coding sequence is TGCAGCGCAATCCGGAGGGAATTATGGGGAGATACGCAGTATTTT. The genes are TRBV29-1 and TRBJ2-3; the D gene is possibly TRBD2 (6 bases). Germline V gene data show CDR1 as SQVTM and CDR2 as ANQGSEA. The germline V and J ends were trimmed by 7 bases and 5 bases, with 22 bases remaining between them. The CDR3 length is 15 residues.

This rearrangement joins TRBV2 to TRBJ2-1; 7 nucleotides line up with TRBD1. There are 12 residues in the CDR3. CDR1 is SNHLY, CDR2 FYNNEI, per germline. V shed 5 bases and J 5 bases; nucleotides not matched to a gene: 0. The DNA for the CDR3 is TGTGCCAGCAGTACAGGGGACAATGAGCAGTTCTTC. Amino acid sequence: CASSTGDNEQFF.

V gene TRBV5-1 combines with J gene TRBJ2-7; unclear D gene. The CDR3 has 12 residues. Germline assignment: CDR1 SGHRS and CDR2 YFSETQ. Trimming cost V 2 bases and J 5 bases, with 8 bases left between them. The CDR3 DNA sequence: TGCGCCAGCAGCTTTGGCGGCGACGAGCAGTACTTC. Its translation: CASSFGGDEQYF.

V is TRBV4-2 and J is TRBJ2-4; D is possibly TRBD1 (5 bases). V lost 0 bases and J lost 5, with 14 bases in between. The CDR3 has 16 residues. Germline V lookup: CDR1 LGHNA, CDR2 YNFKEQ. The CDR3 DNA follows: TGTGCCAGCAGCCAAGAAGGGGCCTGGAGCCAAAACATTCAGTACTTC. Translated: CASSQEGAWSQNIQYF.

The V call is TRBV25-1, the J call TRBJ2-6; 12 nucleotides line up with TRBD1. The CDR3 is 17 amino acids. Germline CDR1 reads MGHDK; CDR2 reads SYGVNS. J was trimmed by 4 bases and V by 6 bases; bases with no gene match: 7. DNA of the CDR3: TGTGCCAGCAGGAAGGGACAGGGGGCGCCCGGGGCCAACGTCCTGACTTTC. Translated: CASRKGQGAPGANVLTF.

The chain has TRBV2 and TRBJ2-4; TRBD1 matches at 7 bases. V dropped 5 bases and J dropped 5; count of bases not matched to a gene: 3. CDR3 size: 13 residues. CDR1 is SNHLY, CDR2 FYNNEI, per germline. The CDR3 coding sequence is TGTGCCAGCAGTCCGGACAGGCAAAACATTCAGTACTTC. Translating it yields CASSPDRQNIQYF. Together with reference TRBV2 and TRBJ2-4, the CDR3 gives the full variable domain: EPEVTQTPSHQVTQMGQEVILRCVPISNHLYFYWYRQILGQKVEFLVSFYNNEISEKSEIFDDQFSVERPDGSNFTLKIRSTKLEDSAMYFCASSPDRQNIQYFGAGTRLSVL.

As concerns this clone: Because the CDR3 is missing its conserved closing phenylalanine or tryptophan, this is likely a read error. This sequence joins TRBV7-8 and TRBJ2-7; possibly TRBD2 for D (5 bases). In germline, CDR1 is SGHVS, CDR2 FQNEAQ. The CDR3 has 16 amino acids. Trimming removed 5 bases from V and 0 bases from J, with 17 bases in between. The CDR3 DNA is TGTGCCAGCAGCCCACGGATCCGGGGTAGCTCCTACGAGCAGTACCTC. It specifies CASSPRIRGSSYEQYL.

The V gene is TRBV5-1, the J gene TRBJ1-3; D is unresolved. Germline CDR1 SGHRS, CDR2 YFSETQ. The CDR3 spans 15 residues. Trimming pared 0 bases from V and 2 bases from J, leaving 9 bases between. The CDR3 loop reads CASSLDGSAGNTIYF. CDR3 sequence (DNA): TGCGCCAGCAGCTTGGACGGTTCGGCTGGAAACACCATATATTTT.

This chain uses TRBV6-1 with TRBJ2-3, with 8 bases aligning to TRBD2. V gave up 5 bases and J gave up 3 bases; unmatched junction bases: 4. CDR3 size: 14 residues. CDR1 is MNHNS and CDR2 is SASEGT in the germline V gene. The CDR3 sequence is CASSPTSGTDTQYF. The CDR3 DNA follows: TGTGCCAGCAGTCCTACTAGCGGAACAGATACGCAGTATTTT.

The CDR3: CASSAPGVADTQYF. CDR3 bases: TGTGCCAGCAGTGCACCGGGGGTCGCAGATACGCAGTATTTT. The chain recombines TRBV28 with TRBJ2-3, with D possibly being TRBD2 (6 bases). The V end was cut by 5 bases, the J end by 4 bases, with 13 bases between. The CDR3 is 14 amino acids. Germline CDR1 and CDR2: MDHEN and SYDVKM.